The 8 T cell receptor beta chains below all came from one sample that was sequenced in a study of cytomegalovirus exposure and HLA in healthy donors. A multiplex PCR was run with 60 Vbeta primers and 13 Jbeta primers. Data came from immunoSEQ multiplex PCR; TCRdb stores just in-frame clones and leaves some out. Of under 200,000 clones listed, roughly 84% are singletons. Material: PBMCs. These receptor sequences come from a man between 25 and 39 years old in good health and CMV-seronegative.

As for this clone: The DNA is left out, because the CDR3 cannot be placed on it with certainty; the CDR3 is given as TCRdb lists it. The rearrangement uses TRBV6-1 and TRBJ2-3; the table calls TRBD1, which could not be checked here. From germline, CDR1 is MNHNS and CDR2 SASEGT. 14 amino acids form the CDR3, both terminal residues included. CDR3 residues: CASILDTYTDTQYF.

The chain combines TRBV19 with TRBJ1-1, with D possibly TRBD1 on 6 matching bases. The germline CDR1 and CDR2 sequences are LNHDA and SQIVND (reference sequence). V was clipped by 1 base and J by 5 bases, with 26 bases between them. The CDR3 length is 19 residues. DNA of the CDR3: TGTGCCAGTAGTATAGGGGCGGGGGGCAGTACGCTAAAAACGACTGAAGCTTTCTTT. Translating it yields CASSIGAGGSTLKTTEAFF.

The chain joins TRBV4-2 to TRBJ2-7; TRBD1 agrees at 7 bases. J lost 3 bases, V lost 0 bases, and 5 bases had no gene match. Germline V gives CDR1 LGHNA, CDR2 YNFKEQ. The CDR3 covers 15 residues. The CDR3 here is CASSQEEGASYEQYF. The CDR3 nucleotides read TGTGCCAGCAGCCAAGAAGAGGGGGCGAGCTACGAGCAGTACTTC.

This chain uses TRBV25-1 with TRBJ1-2; D possibly corresponds to TRBD1 (5 bases). The ends were cut back, 4 bases at V and 7 bases at J, with 13 bases in the middle. CDR3 length: 13 residues. Germline values: CDR1 MGHDK, CDR2 SYGVNS. This CDR3 is CASSVRSGFGYTF. Here the CDR3 DNA reads TGTGCCAGCAGTGTACGGTCAGGGTTTGGCTACACCTTC.

The chain combines TRBV5-1 with TRBJ1-1; 9 bases align to TRBD1. This CDR3 comprises 15 residues. The trim removed 6 bases at V and 0 bases at J, leaving 6 bases unmatched. The germline V gene has CDR1 SGHRS and CDR2 YFSETQ. The CDR3 protein is CASKNTGGLNTEAFF. CDR3 nucleotide sequence: TGCGCCAGCAAAAATACAGGGGGCTTGAACACTGAAGCTTTCTTT.

The chain joins TRBV14 to TRBJ1-2, with 7 bases fitting TRBD1. The CDR3 contains 15 residues. The ends lost 2 bases at V and 4 bases at J; junction bases unmatched: 7. CDR1 is SGHDN and CDR2 is FVKESK in the germline V gene. The CDR3 DNA reads TGTGCCAGCAGCCAATTCCGACAGGGAGGCTATGGCTACACCTTC. Translation: CASSQFRQGGYGYTF.

This rearrangement joins TRBV10-3 to TRBJ2-5, with unresolved D. V was cut by 8 bases and J by 0 bases, with 13 bases left in between. The CDR3 runs 14 residues. CDR1 ENHRY and CDR2 SYGVKD come from the germline V gene. CDR3 DNA sequence: TGTGCCATCTCGAGAGGATTTAACCAAGAGACCCAGTACTTC. Residues: CAISRGFNQETQYF.

This chain uses TRBV11-3 with TRBJ1-1, with unresolved D. Germline lookup yields CDR1 SGHNT and CDR2 YENEEA. V was trimmed by 5 bases and J by 3 bases, leaving 10 bases between them. The CDR3 consists of 13 residues. The chain's CDR3 is CASSPVVYTEAFF. In nucleotides, the CDR3 is TGTGCCAGCAGCCCCGTCGTCTACACTGAAGCTTTCTTT.